Below are 12 T cell receptor beta chains sequenced from a single sample in a study of T cell responses to AZD1222 COVID-19 vaccine. Repertoires were generated with immunoSEQ multiplex PCR, while TCRdb's copy carries only in-frame clones and drops some. The sample carries roughly 140,000 clones, about nine tenths recorded once. Sequencing was performed on peripheral blood, taken 28 days after the second AZD1222 dose. These receptors were taken from an adult who received the AZD1222 COVID-19 vaccine.

V usage is TRBV7-2 and J usage is TRBJ2-3, with 8 bases fitting TRBD2. CDR3 size: 15 residues. Germline V gives CDR1 SGHTA, CDR2 FQGNSA. The V and J ends lost 1 base and 4 bases, in that order; junction bases with no gene match: 4. CDR3 residues: CASSLGPGGSDTQYF. The CDR3 coding sequence is TGTGCCAGCAGCTTAGGTCCGGGAGGGTCAGATACGCAGTATTTT.

This clone was recorded once. The chain is built from TRBV27 and TRBJ1-1; 7 bases are shared with TRBD1. This CDR3 is 14 amino acids long. The V gene end was trimmed by 8 bases and the J gene end by 2 bases; junction bases not matched to a gene: 8. Germline CDR1 reads MNHEY; CDR2 reads SMNVEV (reference sequence). CDR3 sequence reads: CASVGGGLNTEAFF. The CDR3, as DNA: TGTGCCAGCGTGGGAGGGGGCCTAAACACTGAAGCTTTCTTT.

J is TRBJ2-6 and V is TRBV21-1. TRBV21-1 is a pseudogene locus. This CDR3 region has 18 residues. CDR3 DNA: TGTGCCAGCAGCAAACCGAAAGGGCGACCTGCCGGGGCCAACGTCCTGACTTTC. It yields the protein CASSKPKGRPAGANVLTF.

This chain connects TRBV30 to TRBJ1-5; possible D gene TRBD1, 5 bases. This CDR3 has 13 amino acids. V dropped 0 bases and J dropped 3 bases, with 6 bases sitting between them. Germline assignment: CDR1 GTSNPN and CDR2 SVGIG (reference sequence). DNA for the CDR3: TGTGCCTGGAGTGTGGGACCCAATCAGCCCCAGCATTTT. Protein product: CAWSVGPNQPQHF.

The genes are TRBV2 and TRBJ1-3; perhaps TRBD1 as D (6 bases). The V gene lost 3 bases and the J gene lost 1 base, with 10 bases spanning the gap. There are 15 residues in the CDR3. CDR1 and CDR2 from the germline V gene are SNHLY and FYNNEI. This CDR3 is CASSDRGASGNTIYF. The CDR3 coding sequence is TGTGCCAGCAGTGACCGGGGGGCTTCTGGAAACACCATATATTTT. The variable domain in full, completed from reference TRBV2 and TRBJ1-3, reads EPEVTQTPSHQVTQMGQEVILRCVPISNHLYFYWYRQILGQKVEFLVSFYNNEISEKSEIFDDQFSVERPDGSNFTLKIRSTKLEDSAMYFCASSDRGASGNTIYFGEGSWLTVV.

V and J are TRBV2 and TRBJ1-6; unclear D gene. Trimming pared 5 bases from V and 6 bases from J, leaving 11 bases between. This CDR3 has 14 amino acids. Germline-derived CDR1 and CDR2 are SNHLY and FYNNEI. This CDR3 is CASSRGQPNSPLHF. In DNA form, the CDR3 reads TGTGCCAGCAGTAGAGGGCAGCCTAATTCACCCCTCCACTTT. Drawing the rest from reference TRBV2 and TRBJ1-6, the complete variable domain is EPEVTQTPSHQVTQMGQEVILRCVPISNHLYFYWYRQILGQKVEFLVSFYNNEISEKSEIFDDQFSVERPDGSNFTLKIRSTKLEDSAMYFCASSRGQPNSPLHFGNGTRLTVT.

This chain uses TRBV24-1 with TRBJ1-2; a weak D match, TRBD1 (5 bases). This CDR3 comprises 14 residues. The V end lost 5 bases, the J end lost 6 bases, and 15 bases lay between the germline ends. Germline CDR1 KGHDR, CDR2 SFDVKD. CDR3 nucleotides: TGTGCCACCAGTGGACAGAGCCCTTTCAATGGCTACACCTTC. It codes for CATSGQSPFNGYTF.

The V gene is TRBV15, the J gene TRBJ2-4; D is perhaps TRBD1 or TRBD2 (5 bases each). This CDR3 contains 15 residues. The germline V gene encodes CDR1 LNHNV and CDR2 YYDKDF (reference sequence). V lost 0 bases and J lost 6, with 12 bases in between. CDR3 amino acids: CATSRDRVGGNIQYF. DNA for the CDR3: TGTGCCACCAGCAGAGATAGGGTTGGGGGAAACATTCAGTACTTC.

The rearrangement joins TRBV13 to TRBJ2-6; TRBD2 agrees at 13 bases. Losses at the gene ends were 5 bases for V and 0 bases for J; bases not matched to a gene: 13. The V gene's germline CDR1 is PRHDT and CDR2 FYEKMQ (reference sequence). The CDR3 has 21 amino acids. The CDR3 nucleotides are TGTGCCAGCAGCCCGGGACTAGCGGGATCTCGGCCACTCTCTGGGGCCAACGTCCTGACTTTC. The encoded protein is CASSPGLAGSRPLSGANVLTF.

This chain joins TRBV27 and TRBJ2-1; no definite D call. The CDR3 runs to 15 residues. CDR1 is MNHEY, CDR2 SMNVEV, per germline (reference sequence). V gave up 2 bases and J gave up 5 bases, with 13 bases separating them. Written as DNA, the CDR3 is TGTGCCAGCAGTTTAATGGATCCTGGGAACAATGAGCAGTTCTTC. This codes for CASSLMDPGNNEQFF.

The chain carries TRBV10-2 and TRBJ1-5; D remains unclear. V was clipped by 3 bases and J by 0 bases, with 6 bases between them. This CDR3 spans 14 amino acids. The V gene's germline CDR1 is WSHSY and CDR2 SAAADI. The CDR3 protein is CASSDWDSNQPQHF. The CDR3 DNA sequence: TGCGCCAGCAGTGACTGGGATAGCAATCAGCCCCAGCATTTT.

V is TRBV5-1 and J is TRBJ1-1; perhaps TRBD1 as D (5 bases). Trimming removed 4 bases from V and 10 bases from J, with 17 bases in between. The germline CDR1 and CDR2 sequences are SGHRS and YFSETQ. This CDR3 is 13 amino acids long. CDR3 DNA sequence: TGCGCCAGCAGCCCGGGGGATTCACTGAGAGCTTTCTTT. Translating gives CASSPGDSLRAFF.